This T cell receptor (beta chain) was profiled in a study of blood T cell repertoires in COVID-19. Study in general: Whether acute or convalescent, the COVID-19 samples came from the United States, Italy and Spain.

Germline V gene sequence: CDR1 SGHNT, CDR2 YYREEE (reference sequence). The CDR3 contains 14 residues. The J segment lost 4 bases and the V segment lost 0 bases, leaving 4 bases of the junction unmatched. The authors' processing: The authors estimated nucleated cell counts from reference gene primer amplification. Generated by immunoSEQ multiplex PCR, the TCRdb table keeps only in-frame clones and is missing some. That table furnishes V, J and clone size, whereas the DNA furnished D and trimming. The sample has 200,000 to 300,000 clones; around 89% are singletons. Adults between roughly 18 and 95 years of age took part from 24 US areas.

The sample comprised PBMCs or T cells enriched from blood (not recorded which). The chain links TRBV5-4 to TRBJ2-7; TRBD1 aligns across 7 bases. The sequence derives from a woman in her thirties or forties with acute COVID-19. CDR3 sequence (DNA): TGTGCCAGCAGCTTGGCCGGCAGGGGGTACGAGCAGTACTTC. It codes for CASSLAGRGYEQYF. Complete variable domain (other parts from reference TRBV5-4 and TRBJ2-7): ETGVTQSPTHLIKTRGQQVTLRCSSQSGHNTVSWYQQALGQGPQFIFQYYREEENGRGNFPPRFSGLQFPNYSSELNVNALELDDSALYLCASSLAGRGYEQYFGPGTRLTVT.